The rows below give T cell receptor beta chains drawn from one sample of a study of T cell responses to AZD1222 COVID-19 vaccine. This table comes from immunoSEQ multiplex PCR, and its TCRdb copy is limited to in-frame clones, with some not included. The table records around 150,000 clones, around 90% of them present only once. The sample was peripheral blood, taken on day 0 of AZD1222 vaccination. The receptors come from an adult in good health. The conserved cysteine and the conserved F or W are not part of the CDR3 here. D genes are given only for firm matches. Only part of the rows carry a size: once, few, many, or a class if the clone is expanded.

NA	12	TRBV20-1	TRBJ2-3	TRBD2	SASMSGNTDTQY
NA	13	TRBV5-6	TRBJ1-5	TRBD1	ASSNGQGRNQPQH
NA	12	TRBV2	TRBJ1-1	NA	ASGMGFTNTEAF
NA	11	TRBV19	TRBJ1-1	TRBD1	ASSTGGIMTAF
NA	13	TRBV28	TRBJ1-2	NA	ASSSHPGDGYGYT
NA	13	TRBV5-5	TRBJ2-1	NA	ASIWTSSSYNEQF
NA	13	TRBV7-9	TRBJ2-7	TRBD2	ASSRRGSGIVEQY
NA	12	TRBV19	TRBJ2-7	NA	ASSIVRGSYEQY
NA	14	TRBV9	TRBJ2-2	NA	ASSPLAGASTGELF
NA	13	TRBV6-5	TRBJ1-5	NA	ASQTDYNSNQPQH
NA	9	TRBV5-6	TRBJ1-1	NA	ASIGDTEAF
NA	11	TRBV29-1	TRBJ1-2	TRBD1	SPEGPQGGGYT
NA	11	TRBV19	TRBJ1-2	NA	ASSIADRYGYT
few	14	TRBV6-5	TRBJ2-2	NA	ASSYLGQENTGELF
NA	14	TRBV16	TRBJ1-1	NA	ASSQFINPRDTEAF
once	13	TRBV9	TRBJ2-6	NA	ASSVESSGANVLT
once	12	TRBV10-1	TRBJ2-2	NA	ASSESKASGELF
NA	13	TRBV2	TRBJ1-3	TRBD1	ASSADRTSGNTIY
NA	13	TRBV7-9	TRBJ2-3	TRBD2	ASSLTSEGTDTQY
few	10	TRBV7-8	TRBJ1-2	NA	ASSPGLGGYT
NA	12	TRBV5-1	TRBJ1-4	TRBD1	ASSRDSNNEKLF
NA	10	TRBV3-1/TRBV3-2	TRBJ1-2	NA	ASSRQAVGYT
NA	12	TRBV7-6	TRBJ1-1	TRBD1	ASSMGQLQTEDF
NA	10	TRBV9	TRBJ1-2	NA	ASSGAARDYT
NA	14	TRBV27	TRBJ1-5	NA	ASSPWTAHSNQPQH
NA	13	TRBV5-1	TRBJ1-1	TRBD1	ASSLGTGKLAEAF
NA	12	TRBV5-4	TRBJ2-1	NA	ASSLGGFGNEQF
NA	11	TRBV19	TRBJ1-2	NA	ASSIVREGGYT
NA	12	TRBV7-9	TRBJ1-5	NA	ASSPPGEPSPQH
NA	13	TRBV9	TRBJ2-7	TRBD2	ASSPGGGQGFEQY
NA	11	TRBV29-1	TRBJ1-1	TRBD1	STDRAMNTEAF
NA	14	TRBV7-9	TRBJ1-4	NA	ASSTRGDLANEKLF
NA	12	TRBV7-2	TRBJ1-1	NA	ASSLGQAYTEAF
once	11	TRBV29-1	TRBJ1-1	NA	SATEGGTTEAF
NA	14	TRBV5-1	TRBJ1-3	NA	ASSPGGAASGNTIY
NA	12	TRBV11-2	TRBJ1-2	NA	ASSLAHRAYGYT
once	12	TRBV6-6	TRBJ2-1	TRBD2	ASSYRTSPNEQF
NA	14	TRBV6-1	TRBJ1-2	TRBD1	ASSDYRDRGVYGYT
NA	10	TRBV7-2	TRBJ1-6	NA	ASSPPGSPLH
NA	14	TRBV25-1	TRBJ2-5	NA	ASSEGGRVFGETQY
once	13	TRBV6-5	TRBJ2-1	TRBD2	ASSLRAGGPQEQF